These 13 T cell receptor beta chains were all obtained from the same sample, sequenced in a study of memory CD4+ T cells and cytomegalovirus serostatus. Generated by immunoSEQ multiplex PCR, the TCRdb table keeps only in-frame clones and is missing some. The profile shows approximately 40,000 clones, 76% of them singletons. The sort gate was single viable CD3+CD4+CD8-CD45RO+ cells for memory CD4+ T cells. The sequenced sample consisted of memory CD4+ T cells from blood. The receptors were gathered from an adult in good health and CMV-seronegative.

This clone was seen a single time. V gene TRBV7-2 combines with J gene TRBJ1-2, with D perhaps matching TRBD1 (5 bases). CDR3 size: 14 residues. In germline, CDR1 is SGHTA, CDR2 FQGNSA. V shed 2 bases and J shed 5 bases, with 12 bases lying between them. The CDR3, as DNA: TGTGCCAGCAGCTTAACCATGCAGGGATATGGCTACACCTTC. Encoded protein: CASSLTMQGYGYTF.

The chain has TRBV28 and TRBJ2-5, with a weak D call TRBD2 (5 bases). Germline V lookup: CDR1 MDHEN, CDR2 SYDVKM. Trimming shortened V by 8 bases and J by 4 bases, and 20 bases separated the two germline ends. The CDR3 runs 15 residues. For the CDR3, the DNA is TGTGCCAGCGGCTCCCCCGAGGGCTCCCCAGAGACCCAGTACTTC. As protein: CASGSPEGSPETQYF.

The genes are TRBV7-3 and TRBJ2-3, with D tentatively TRBD2 (6 bases). The V end lost 3 bases, the J end lost 6 bases, and 13 bases lay between the germline ends. Germline CDR1 reads SGHTA; CDR2 reads FQGTGA. The length of the CDR3 is 14 residues. In DNA form, the CDR3 reads TGTGCCAGCAGCTTGAGTTTAGCGGCGGATACGCAGTATTTT. It codes for CASSLSLAADTQYF.

The chain joins TRBV5-1 to TRBJ2-1; 8 nucleotides agree with TRBD1. This CDR3 is built from 14 residues. With V trimmed by 4 bases and J by 7 bases, 7 bases remained unmatched. Germline V gene sequence: CDR1 SGHRS, CDR2 YFSETQ. CDR3 coding DNA: TGCGCCAGCAGCGTCGGACAGGGCGGGAATGAGCAGTTCTTC. Residues: CASSVGQGGNEQFF.

The chain links TRBV2 to TRBJ2-3, with TRBD2 as a possible D gene (6 bases). Germline V gene lookup returns CDR1 SNHLY and CDR2 FYNNEI. The V end lost 5 bases, the J end lost 4 bases, and 16 bases lay between the germline ends. The CDR3 consists of 15 residues. The CDR3: CASSLGTPDPDTQYF. CDR3 in DNA: TGTGCCAGCAGTCTTGGGACTCCGGATCCAGATACGCAGTATTTT.

The V gene is TRBV6-6, the J gene TRBJ2-1; perhaps TRBD2 as D (6 bases). Trimming stripped 6 bases from V and 0 bases from J, with 9 bases between. Germline V gives CDR1 MNHNY, CDR2 SVGAGI (reference sequence). The CDR3 runs to 14 residues. The CDR3 DNA is TGTGCCAGCAGCCCCGGGAGCTCCTACAATGAGCAGTTCTTC. Residues: CASSPGSSYNEQFF.

The chain links TRBV29-1 to TRBJ2-5, with D unclear. This CDR3 has 13 residues. The V gene's germline CDR1 is SQVTM and CDR2 ANQGSEA. Trimming cost V 4 bases and J 1 base, with 10 bases left between them. CDR3 loop: CSVVGRLQETQYF. In DNA, the CDR3 is TGCAGCGTTGTAGGCAGGCTCCAAGAGACCCAGTACTTC. The complete variable domain, with remaining parts taken from reference TRBV29-1 and TRBJ2-5, reads SAVISQKPSRDICQRGTSLTIQCQVDSQVTMMFWYRQQPGQSLTLIATANQGSEATYESGFVIDKFPISRPNLTFSTLTVSNMSPEDSSIYLCSVVGRLQETQYFGPGTRLLVL.

This chain joins TRBV18 and TRBJ1-4, with a weak D call TRBD1 (6 bases). Germline loops: CDR1 KGHSH, CDR2 LQKENI. V was trimmed by 3 bases and J by 12 bases, leaving 17 bases between them. This CDR3 has 14 amino acids. CDR3 sequence reads: CASSPDRIRLQLFF. CDR3 DNA: TGTGCCAGCTCACCCGACAGGATCAGATTACAACTGTTTTTT. Full variable domain (outside the CDR3, taken from reference TRBV18 and TRBJ1-4): NAGVMQNPRHLVRRRGQEARLRCSPMKGHSHVYWYRQLPEEGLKFMVYLQKENIIDESGMPKERFSAEFPKEGPSILRIQQVVRGDSAAYFCASSPDRIRLQLFFGSGTQLSVL.

The CDR3 spells CASSERVETQYF. The CDR3 DNA reads TGTGCCAGCAGTGAGAGGGTCGAGACCCAGTACTTC. V and J are TRBV6-1 and TRBJ2-5; D might be TRBD2 (5 bases). Between the trimmed V and J ends, which lost 3 bases and 5 bases, there was a span of 7 bases. Germline CDR1 and CDR2: MNHNS and SASEGT. This CDR3 has 12 residues.

The chain combines TRBV10-3 with TRBJ2-5, with 9 bases aligning to TRBD2. Germline CDR1 ENHRY, CDR2 SYGVKD. The CDR3 length is 16 residues. Trimming cost V 0 bases and J 3 bases; bases outside gene matches: 5. The CDR3 DNA is TGTGCCATCAGTGAGTCTGGGGGACTAGCTAAAGAGACCCAGTACTTC. As protein: CAISESGGLAKETQYF.

In its sample, this clone was seen a few times. The rearrangement joins TRBV18 to TRBJ1-3; the match to TRBD1 covers 10 bases. Germline V CDR1 and CDR2: KGHSH, LQKENI. V lost 0 bases and J lost 1; bases outside the gene matches: 6. The CDR3 contains 18 residues. CDR3 nucleotide sequence: TGTGCCAGCTCACCACCTTCGACAGGGGGCAGTTCTGGAAACACCATATATTTT. Its translation: CASSPPSTGGSSGNTIYF.

This sequence joins TRBV5-1 and TRBJ1-2; D remains unclear. There are 15 residues in the CDR3. The germline gives CDR1 SGHRS, CDR2 YFSETQ. V shed 4 bases and J shed 5 bases, with 18 bases lying between them. Written as DNA, the CDR3 is TGCGCCAGCAGCCTTGGTTCTCGGATTTCGTATGGCTACACCTTC. Translation gives CASSLGSRISYGYTF. Variable domain in full (rest from reference TRBV5-1 and TRBJ1-2): KAGVTQTPRYLIKTRGQQVTLSCSPISGHRSVSWYQQTPGQGLQFLFEYFSETQRNKGNFPGRFSGRQFSNSRSEMNVSTLELGDSALYLCASSLGSRISYGYTFGSGTRLTVV.

V is TRBV6-9 and J is TRBJ1-2; tentative D call: TRBD1 (5 bases). This CDR3 comprises 14 residues. Trimming took 5 bases from V and 5 from J, leaving 15 bases between them. Germline CDR1 reads MNHGY; CDR2 reads SVAAGI. CDR3 DNA sequence: TGTGCCAGCAGTGACAGATCCGGCGGATATGGCTACACCTTC. This sequence encodes CASSDRSGGYGYTF.